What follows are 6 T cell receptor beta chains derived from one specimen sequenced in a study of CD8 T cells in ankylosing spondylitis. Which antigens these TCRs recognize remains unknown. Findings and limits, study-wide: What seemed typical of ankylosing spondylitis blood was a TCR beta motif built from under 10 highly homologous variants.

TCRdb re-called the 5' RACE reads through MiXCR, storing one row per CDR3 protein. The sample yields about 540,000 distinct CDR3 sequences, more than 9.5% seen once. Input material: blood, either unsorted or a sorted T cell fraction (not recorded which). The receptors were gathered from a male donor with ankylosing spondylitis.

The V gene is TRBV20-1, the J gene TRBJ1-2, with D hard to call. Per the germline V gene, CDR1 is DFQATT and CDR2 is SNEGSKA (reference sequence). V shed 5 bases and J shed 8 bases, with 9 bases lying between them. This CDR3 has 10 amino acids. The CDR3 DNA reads TGCAGTGCTCCCACCCGGGGCTACACCTTC. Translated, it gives CSAPTRGYTF.

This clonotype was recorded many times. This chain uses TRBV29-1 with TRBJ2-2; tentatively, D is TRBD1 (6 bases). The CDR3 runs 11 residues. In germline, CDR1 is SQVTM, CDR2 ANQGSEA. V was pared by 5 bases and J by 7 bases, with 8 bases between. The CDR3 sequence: CSVSGVGELFF. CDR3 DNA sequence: TGCAGCGTTTCAGGGGTCGGGGAGCTGTTTTTT.

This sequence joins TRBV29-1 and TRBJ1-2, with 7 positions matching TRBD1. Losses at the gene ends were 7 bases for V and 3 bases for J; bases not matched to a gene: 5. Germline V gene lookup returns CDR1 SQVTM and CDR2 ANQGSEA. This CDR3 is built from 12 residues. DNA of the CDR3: TGCAGCGGGAGACAGGGTCACTATGGCTACACCTTC. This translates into CSGRQGHYGYTF.

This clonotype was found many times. Here the CDR3 DNA reads TGTGCCAGCAGCTCATTAGCGGGAGGGCCCTACAATGAGCAGTTCTTC. Amino acids: CASSSLAGGPYNEQFF. The chain recombines TRBV7-2 with TRBJ2-1, with 11 positions matching TRBD2. The V gene end was trimmed by 4 bases and the J gene end by 2 bases; junction bases not matched to a gene: 4. Per the germline V gene, CDR1 is SGHTA and CDR2 is FQGNSA. The CDR3 loop spans 16 amino acids.

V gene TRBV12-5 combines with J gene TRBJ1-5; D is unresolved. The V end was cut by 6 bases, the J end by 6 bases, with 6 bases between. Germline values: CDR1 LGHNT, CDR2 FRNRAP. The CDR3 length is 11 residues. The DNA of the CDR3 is TGTGCTAGTGGCAGAACTCAGCCCCAGCATTTT. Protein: CASGRTQPQHF.

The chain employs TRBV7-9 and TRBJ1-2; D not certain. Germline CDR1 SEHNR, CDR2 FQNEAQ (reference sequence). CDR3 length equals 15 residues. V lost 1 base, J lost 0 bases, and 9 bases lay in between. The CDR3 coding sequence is TGTGCCAGCAGCTTAGGAAGTCAACCTAACTATGGCTACACCTTC. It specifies CASSLGSQPNYGYTF.